This is a list of T cell receptor beta chains from one sample in a study of blood T cells in healthy people across ages. TCRdb recomputed calls from the 5' RACE reads with MiXCR, one row per CDR3 protein. The sample consists of under 2,000,000 distinct CDR3 sequences, roughly 52% of them appearing once. Source material: blood. These receptors were taken from a woman in her forties in good health. The CDR3 runs from the conserved cysteine through the conserved F or W. Each record gives: J gene, V gene, CDR3 protein.

j_call: TRBJ2-1; v_call: TRBV4-2; cdr3_aa: CASSPRSRTTSGAQFF
j_call: TRBJ2-3; v_call: TRBV7-2; cdr3_aa: CASSLPKPGLSTDTQYF
j_call: TRBJ2-4; v_call: TRBV7-2; cdr3_aa: CASSLIRDRGYEQYF
j_call: TRBJ2-3; v_call: TRBV3-1; cdr3_aa: CASNQTDTQYF
j_call: TRBJ2-1; v_call: TRBV20-1; cdr3_aa: CSARGVLAGGHNEQFF
j_call: TRBJ2-5; v_call: TRBV12-3/TRBV12-4; cdr3_aa: CASSFRGETQETQYF
j_call: TRBJ1-2; v_call: TRBV29-1; cdr3_aa: CSVEGGREPNYGYTF
j_call: TRBJ1-2; v_call: TRBV5-1; cdr3_aa: CASSRDIVTNYGYTF
j_call: TRBJ2-3; v_call: TRBV3-1; cdr3_aa: CASSQVTVSDTQYF
j_call: TRBJ2-1; v_call: TRBV6-1; cdr3_aa: CASRTWGKADQPYNEQFF
j_call: TRBJ2-2; v_call: TRBV9; cdr3_aa: CASSIRQLAGELFF
j_call: TRBJ2-7; v_call: TRBV28; cdr3_aa: CASSPLASRRASYEQYF
j_call: TRBJ2-1; v_call: TRBV7-2; cdr3_aa: CASSLEWTYNEQFF
j_call: TRBJ2-7; v_call: TRBV11-2; cdr3_aa: CASSLDDAFSEQYF
j_call: TRBJ2-7; v_call: TRBV5-1; cdr3_aa: CASSRISSGLDEQYF
j_call: NA; v_call: TRBV20-1; cdr3_aa: CSARPPSGSSYNEQYF
j_call: TRBJ1-1; v_call: TRBV28; cdr3_aa: CASKGQLEGEAFF
j_call: NA; v_call: TRBV11-2; cdr3_aa: CASRPIEGQGGHEQYF
j_call: TRBJ2-1; v_call: TRBV7-2; cdr3_aa: CASSFNGRVLNEQFF
j_call: NA; v_call: TRBV5-4; cdr3_aa: CASSLTQGLETQYF
j_call: NA; v_call: TRBV6-5; cdr3_aa: CASSYGRVETQYF
j_call: TRBJ2-7; v_call: TRBV21-1; cdr3_aa: CASSKAGPGASDEQYF
j_call: TRBJ1-1; v_call: TRBV29-1; cdr3_aa: CSVDRAGGVGAEAFF
j_call: TRBJ2-4; v_call: TRBV4-3; cdr3_aa: CASTGMGGRITGEQYF